Below, 10 T cell receptor beta chains from the same sample are listed, as sequenced in a study of regulatory T cells in long-lasting Graves disease. iRepertoire HTBI primers and Arm-PCR of CDR3 regions built TCR beta libraries. From the multiplex PCR reads, TCRdb called clonotypes with MiXCR, one entry per CDR3 protein. The sample includes fewer than 400,000 distinct CDR3 sequences, around 20% of them seen just once. Time point specified: persistent/refractory GD, antithyroid drugs over 5 years with positive TRAb. The TCR library was made from RNA that had been extracted from PBMCs in TRIzol. This sample comprised peripheral blood mononuclear cells (PBMCs), obtained when the disease was refractory, from a patient treated with antithyroid drugs. These receptors were taken from a female donor with Graves disease.

In its sample, this clonotype was seen many times. J is TRBJ1-2 and V is TRBV7-8; D is unresolved. Germline lookup yields CDR1 SGHVS and CDR2 FQNEAQ. CDR3 size: 16 residues. V lost 1 base, J lost 3 bases, and 15 bases lay in between. The CDR3 DNA sequence: TGTGCCAGCAGCTTAGAGGGCCCACCTAGGGACTATGGCTACACCTTC. Translated: CASSLEGPPRDYGYTF.

This clonotype was counted ten times or more. The chain employs TRBV20-1 and TRBJ2-5; D not certain. The CDR3 loop spans 13 amino acids. V was shortened by 4 bases and J by 4 bases, with 13 bases between the two germline ends. Germline lookup yields CDR1 DFQATT and CDR2 SNEGSKA (reference sequence). The CDR3 DNA sequence: TGCAGTGCTATACCTCCGGCGCGAGAGACCCAGTACTTC. Translated, it gives CSAIPPARETQYF.

Many counts were recorded for this clonotype. The chain employs TRBV12-3 or TRBV12-4 and TRBJ2-5; D is possibly TRBD2 (5 bases). Trimming took off 7 bases at V and 0 bases at J, with 15 bases between the two ends. The CDR3 is 15 amino acids. CDR3 in amino acids: CASTFVGEYQETQYF. The CDR3 DNA is TGTGCCAGCACGTTTGTTGGGGAGTACCAAGAGACCCAGTACTTC.

The chain uses TRBV5-5 and TRBJ2-7; 7 nucleotides align to TRBD1. This CDR3 region has 15 residues. Germline CDR1 is SGHKS and CDR2 is YYEKEE (reference sequence). Trimming removed 4 bases from V and 2 bases from J; junction bases left unmatched: 9. The CDR3 DNA is TGTGCCAGCAGCACTACGGACAGGCAACCCTACGAGCAGTACTTC. This encodes CASSTTDRQPYEQYF.

In this sample, this clonotype turned up many times. CDR3 sequence: CASSMGQGNTEAFF. The CDR3 bases are TGCGCCAGCAGCATGGGACAGGGGAACACTGAAGCTTTCTTT. This sequence joins TRBV5-1 and TRBJ1-1, with TRBD1 identical over 9 bases. The germline CDR1 and CDR2 sequences are SGHRS and YFSETQ. The CDR3 has 14 amino acids. Trimming removed 4 bases from V and 1 base from J; junction bases left unmatched: 2.

This clonotype was picked up a small number of times. This sequence joins TRBV6-2 or TRBV6-3 and TRBJ2-7; D might be TRBD1 (6 bases). Looked up from germline, CDR1 is MNHEY and CDR2 is SVGEGT. The CDR3 consists of 12 residues. V was clipped by 9 bases and J by 1 base, with 10 bases between them. CDR3 in DNA: TGTGCCAGTTGGGACACTTCCTACGAGCAGTACTTC. This codes for CASWDTSYEQYF.

This rearrangement joins TRBV19 to TRBJ1-5, with 8 positions matching TRBD1. With 6 bases clipped from V and 11 bases from J, the junction kept 15 bases outside the gene matches. In germline, CDR1 is LNHDA, CDR2 SQIVND (reference sequence). The CDR3 covers 15 residues. CDR3: CASRKLGTGFSAQHF. The CDR3 DNA reads TGTGCCAGTAGAAAACTGGGGACAGGTTTTTCGGCCCAGCATTTT. The variable domain in full, with the rest retrieved from reference TRBV19 and TRBJ1-5, is DGGITQSPKYLFRKEGQNVTLSCEQNLNHDAMYWYRQDPGQGLRLIYYSQIVNDFQKGDIAEGYSVSREKKESFPLTVTSAQKNPTAFYLCASRKLGTGFSAQHFGDGTRLSIL.

This clonotype appeared many times. The V and J genes are TRBV10-3 and TRBJ2-7; 10 bases are a match to TRBD1. The V gene end was trimmed by 2 bases and the J gene end by 6 bases; junction bases not matched to a gene: 7. This CDR3 has 15 residues. Per the germline V gene, CDR1 is ENHRY and CDR2 is SYGVKD. The CDR3 coding sequence is TGTGCCATCAGTGAGGGGACAGGGGCTATTAGCGAGCAGTACTTC. Protein sequence: CAISEGTGAISEQYF.

The rearrangement joins TRBV19 to TRBJ2-7; TRBD1 is a possible D gene (5 bases). CDR1 and CDR2 from the germline V gene are LNHDA and SQIVND (reference sequence). Deletions cut 2 bases from V and 6 bases from J, with 11 bases between. This CDR3 is 13 amino acids long. The CDR3 DNA is TGTGCCAGTAGTATACTCCAGGGTGGCGAGCAGTACTTC. Its translation is CASSILQGGEQYF.

The genes are TRBV9 and TRBJ1-6, with 8 bases identical to TRBD1. The J segment lost 10 bases and the V segment lost 0 bases, leaving 6 bases of the junction unmatched. Germline V gene data show CDR1 as SGDLS and CDR2 as YYNGEE. The CDR3 covers 15 residues. DNA for the CDR3: TGTGCCAGCAGCGTAGTTCCAGGGGGCAACTCACCCCTCCACTTT. It specifies CASSVVPGGNSPLHF.